Given below is one T cell receptor (beta chain) in context. The antigen is unknown. V lost 6 bases and J lost 2, with 14 bases in between. The length of the CDR3 is 15 residues. The V gene's germline CDR1 is LNHDA and CDR2 SQIVND (reference sequence). The record originates from a study of T cell responses to AZD1222 COVID-19 vaccine. Findings and caveats of the study: The number of AZD1222 recipients seropositive at baseline was only five or six. Most donors were white British, females outnumbered males, and clonal diversity was possibly underestimated. Researchers report vaccine-associated CD4 TCRs spanning spike, with dominance at 160-218 and 743-854.

Sequenced by immunoSEQ multiplex PCR; TCRdb stores in-frame clones only, minus some. The sample gives 110,000 or so clones, approximately 86% of which show up once; about 16% is in the top ten. Second-dose timings of about 4 or about 12 weeks were pooled. The receptor comes from an adult who received the AZD1222 COVID-19 vaccine. The chain recombines TRBV19 with TRBJ1-3; D unresolved. This sample comprised peripheral blood, obtained 28 days after the second AZD1222 dose. The CDR3 sequence: CASSSWKEPGNTIYF. DNA for the CDR3: TGTGCCAGTAGCTCGTGGAAAGAACCTGGAAACACCATATATTTT.